Below are 7 T cell receptor beta chains sequenced from a single sample in a study of CD8 T cells in Susac syndrome. Reverse transcription of roughly 0.5 to 1 ug RNA was performed with random hexamers. TCRdb passed the immunoSEQ multiplex PCR reads through MiXCR, listing each CDR3 protein once. The sample holds around 170,000 distinct CDR3 sequences, roughly 94% seen once. The source material was CD4+ T cells from PBMCs. The receptors were sampled from a human donor with Susac syndrome.

This rearrangement joins TRBV20-1 to TRBJ1-2; D is unresolved. Trimming shortened V by 4 bases and J by 4 bases, and 16 bases separated the two germline ends. This CDR3 comprises 14 residues. Germline V lookup: CDR1 DFQATT, CDR2 SNEGSKA (reference sequence). The CDR3 DNA reads TGCAGTGCTAATCCACTCCCGGGAGGCTATGGCTACACCTTC. Amino acids: CSANPLPGGYGYTF.

The chain couples TRBV6-2 or TRBV6-3 to TRBJ2-5; D unclear. Germline CDR1 and CDR2: MNHEY and SVGEGT. V was cut by 1 base and J by 3 bases, with 9 bases left in between. The CDR3 has 14 amino acids. The CDR3 sequence: CASSYYGLEETQYF. The CDR3 DNA follows: TGTGCCAGCAGTTACTATGGGTTAGAAGAGACCCAGTACTTC.

The V call is TRBV29-1, the J call TRBJ2-2, with 11 bases that match TRBD2. CDR1 and CDR2 from the germline V gene are SQVTM and ANQGSEA. This CDR3 region has 16 residues. Germline trimming cut 4 bases from V and 1 base from J; bases unmatched to any gene: 5. CDR3: CSVASGTSGNTGELFF. The CDR3 DNA is TGCAGCGTTGCCTCCGGGACTAGCGGGAACACCGGGGAGCTGTTTTTT.

The V gene is TRBV30, the J gene TRBJ1-1; D uncertain. The germline V gene has CDR1 GTSNPN and CDR2 SVGIG (reference sequence). Trimming pared 1 base from V and 0 bases from J, leaving 12 bases between. The CDR3 has 15 amino acids. CDR3 sequence (DNA): TGTGCCTGGAGTGCAACCCTGAGTCTGAACACTGAAGCTTTCTTT. This codes for CAWSATLSLNTEAFF. The full variable domain, its missing parts supplied by reference TRBV30 and TRBJ1-1, is SQTIHQWPATLVQPVGSPLSLECTVEGTSNPNLYWYRQAAGRGLQLLFYSVGIGQISSEVPQNLSASRPQDRQFILSSKKLLLSDSGFYLCAWSATLSLNTEAFFGQGTRLTVV.

This chain connects TRBV12-3 or TRBV12-4 to TRBJ1-5, with 7 bases lining up with TRBD1. This CDR3 is built from 17 residues. J was trimmed by 4 bases and V by 5 bases; bases with no gene match: 14. This chain's CDR3 is CASSLSGRGQGNQPQHF. In DNA form, the CDR3 reads TGTGCCAGCAGTCTTTCGGGGAGGGGGCAGGGTAATCAGCCCCAGCATTTT.

The chain couples TRBV29-1 to TRBJ1-1, with D hard to call. CDR3 length: 11 amino acids. V shed 4 bases and J shed 8 bases, with 11 bases lying between them. CDR1 SQVTM and CDR2 ANQGSEA come from the germline V gene. CDR3 DNA sequence: TGCAGCGTTGGAAGAGGAAACGAAGCTTTCTTT. Amino acid sequence: CSVGRGNEAFF. The complete variable domain, with remaining parts taken from reference TRBV29-1 and TRBJ1-1, reads SAVISQKPSRDICQRGTSLTIQCQVDSQVTMMFWYRQQPGQSLTLIATANQGSEATYESGFVIDKFPISRPNLTFSTLTVSNMSPEDSSIYLCSVGRGNEAFFGQGTRLTVV.

The chain has TRBV5-4 and TRBJ2-3; D is unclear. V was clipped by 9 bases and J by 3 bases, with 11 bases between them. This CDR3 comprises 12 residues. Germline assignment: CDR1 SGHNT and CDR2 YYREEE (reference sequence). This CDR3 reads CATQDGTDTQYF. The CDR3 nucleotides read TGTGCCACCCAGGACGGTACAGATACGCAGTATTTT.